The 27 T cell receptor beta chains below come from one sample, sequenced in a study of T cell repertoires in cytomegalovirus infection. Each CDR3 protein is one row after TCRdb ran MiXCR on the reads. The data show about 240,000 distinct CDR3 sequences, more than 9% seen once. The specimen was PBMCs. The receptor source for this set is a human donor in good health (CMV status not recorded). Some clones in this sample may be carry-over from other donors' samples.

This clonotype came up many times. The chain links TRBV7-2 to TRBJ1-2, with 8 bases that match TRBD1. Germline V gene lookup returns CDR1 SGHTA and CDR2 FQGNSA. There are 12 residues in the CDR3. Trimming took 5 bases from V and 11 from J; bases not matched to a gene: 7. CDR3 in amino acids: CASSVNDRGYTF. The CDR3 DNA reads TGTGCCAGCAGCGTCAATGACAGGGGTTACACCTTC.

This clonotype appeared many times. This rearrangement joins TRBV7-2 to TRBJ1-4; possible D gene TRBD1, 5 bases. Germline loops: CDR1 SGHTA, CDR2 FQGNSA. The CDR3 is 16 amino acids. Between the trimmed V and J ends, which lost 5 bases and 5 bases, there was a span of 18 bases. The CDR3 bases are TGTGCCAGCAGCCCCAGAGGGGCGGGGGACAATGAAAAACTGTTTTTT. It yields the protein CASSPRGAGDNEKLFF.

The genes are TRBV5-1 and TRBJ2-5; unclear D gene. Trimming took off 2 bases at V and 2 bases at J, with 10 bases between the two ends. The length of the CDR3 is 14 residues. Looked up from germline, CDR1 is SGHRS and CDR2 is YFSETQ. The CDR3 reads CASSLQINQETQYF. CDR3 sequence (DNA): TGCGCCAGCAGCTTACAGATAAATCAAGAGACCCAGTACTTC. Combining the CDR3 with reference TRBV5-1 and TRBJ2-5 gives the whole variable domain KAGVTQTPRYLIKTRGQQVTLSCSPISGHRSVSWYQQTPGQGLQFLFEYFSETQRNKGNFPGRFSGRQFSNSRSEMNVSTLELGDSALYLCASSLQINQETQYFGPGTRLLVL.

This clonotype was picked up a small number of times. The chain recombines TRBV28 with TRBJ1-1, with TRBD1 matching 10 bases. The CDR3 contains 12 residues. V lost 6 bases to trimming and J lost 7 bases; unmatched junction nucleotides: 2. Germline V gene data show CDR1 as MDHEN and CDR2 as SYDVKM. The CDR3 sequence is CASRGTGDEAFF. CDR3 DNA: TGTGCCAGCAGGGGGACAGGGGATGAAGCTTTCTTT.

Many counts were recorded for this clonotype. The chain recombines TRBV5-4 with TRBJ2-3; 9 nucleotides match TRBD2. J gave up 5 bases and V 0 bases, and 4 bases lay outside the gene matches. The V gene's germline CDR1 is SGHNT and CDR2 YYREEE (reference sequence). The CDR3 totals 15 residues. The CDR3 DNA follows: TGTGCCAGCAGCTTGGCAGCGGGGGGCGGAGATACGCAGTATTTT. Protein sequence: CASSLAAGGGDTQYF.

The sample holds a few counts of this clonotype. The V and J genes are TRBV7-2 and TRBJ1-2; possible D gene TRBD1, 6 bases. Germline V gene sequence: CDR1 SGHTA, CDR2 FQGNSA. This CDR3 region has 20 residues. Trimming stripped 1 base from V and 4 bases from J, with 28 bases between. This chain's CDR3 is CASSLEGHRSPSRRLYGYTF. Written as DNA, the CDR3 is TGTGCCAGCAGCTTAGAGGGACACAGAAGTCCCTCCAGGCGTCTCTATGGCTACACCTTC.

V usage is TRBV2 and J usage is TRBJ2-7; a possible D gene is TRBD1 (6 bases). This CDR3 contains 14 residues. Trimming took 0 bases from V and 3 from J, leaving 9 bases between them. Per germline, CDR1 SNHLY and CDR2 FYNNEI. The CDR3 coding sequence is TGTGCCAGCAGTGAAGCGGGGGACAACTACGAGCAGTACTTC. It encodes CASSEAGDNYEQYF.

This clonotype was seen a handful of times. The rearrangement uses TRBV11-3 and TRBJ2-1; D unclear. Deletions cut 8 bases from V and 2 bases from J, with 10 bases between. Germline CDR1 and CDR2: SGHNT and YENEEA. The CDR3 is made up of 13 amino acids. The CDR3 DNA reads TGTGCCAGCGGCAGGACCACCTACAATGAGCAGTTCTTC. It encodes CASGRTTYNEQFF.

This clonotype was recorded a few times. The chain couples TRBV3-1 to TRBJ2-7, with 8 positions matching TRBD1. After removal of 2 bases from V and 6 bases from J, the junction contained 9 bases not matched to a gene. The CDR3 contains 15 residues. Germline CDR1 reads LGHDT; CDR2 reads YNNKEL (reference sequence). This chain's CDR3 is CASSQRSRGLGEQYF. CDR3 sequence (DNA): TGTGCCAGCAGCCAACGGAGCAGGGGGCTAGGCGAGCAGTACTTC.

Comments on this clonotype: Given a much more abundant clone one base away, this may be a read error. This chain joins TRBV6-5 and TRBJ2-7, with TRBD1 identical over 8 bases. The CDR3 is 14 residues long. Germline CDR1 MNHEY, CDR2 SVGAGI. The CDR3: CASSYRQGPYELYF. The CDR3 bases are TGTGCCAGCAGTTACCGACAGGGGCCTTACGAGCTGTACTTC.

The CDR3 DNA follows: TGTGCCAGTAGAGACCGGGTCAGGGCGTCCTACGAGCAGTACTTC. Amino acids: CASRDRVRASYEQYF. This chain joins TRBV19 and TRBJ2-7; TRBD1 might be the D (5 bases). The CDR3 sequence is 15 residues long. Germline CDR1 LNHDA, CDR2 SQIVND (reference sequence). Trimming stripped 6 bases from V and 1 base from J, with 16 bases between.

The rearrangement joins TRBV20-1 to TRBJ1-3; 9 bases match TRBD1. Germline CDR1 DFQATT, CDR2 SNEGSKA (reference sequence). V trimming: 3 bases; J trimming: 1 base; junction bases outside the gene matches: 4. There are 15 residues in the CDR3. The CDR3 DNA follows: TGCAGTGCTAGCGGGGACAGGGTGTCTGGAAACACCATATATTTT. It yields the protein CSASGDRVSGNTIYF.

This clonotype was picked up many times. V gene TRBV6-6 combines with J gene TRBJ2-1, with D possibly matching TRBD1 (5 bases). This CDR3 is 13 amino acids long. V lost 10 bases to trimming and J lost 4 bases, with 14 bases between them. Germline V gene lookup returns CDR1 MNHNY and CDR2 SVGAGI (reference sequence). Here the CDR3 DNA reads TGTGCCACCGAAGACCAGGGTTACAATGAGCAGTTCTTC. Its translation is CATEDQGYNEQFF.

This clonotype was found many times. The V and J genes are TRBV7-2 and TRBJ2-7, with 8 bases identical to TRBD2. The germline V gene encodes CDR1 SGHTA and CDR2 FQGNSA. This CDR3 is built from 16 residues. V shed 1 base and J 5 bases; nucleotides not matched to a gene: 10. The chain's CDR3 is CASSLGGAGGGNEQYF. CDR3 bases: TGTGCCAGCAGCTTAGGAGGGGCGGGAGGAGGAAACGAGCAGTACTTC.

This clonotype occurred many times. This chain uses TRBV7-2 with TRBJ2-5; possible D gene TRBD1, 6 bases. Trimming removed 6 bases from V and 7 bases from J, with 15 bases in between. This CDR3 is built from 13 residues. Germline loops: CDR1 SGHTA, CDR2 FQGNSA. CDR3: CASRTDRTGTQYF. As DNA, the CDR3 is TGTGCCAGCAGAACAGACAGGACGGGGACCCAGTACTTC. Together with reference TRBV7-2 and TRBJ2-5, the CDR3 gives the full variable domain: GAGVSQSPSNKVTEKGKDVELRCDPISGHTALYWYRQSLGQGLEFLIYFQGNSAPDKSGLPSDRFSAERTGGSVSTLTIQRTQQEDSAVYLCASRTDRTGTQYFGPGTRLLVL.

This clonotype was seen ten or more times. The chain links TRBV20-1 to TRBJ1-2; D is unclear. The CDR3 totals 13 residues. CDR1 and CDR2 (germline): DFQATT, SNEGSKA (reference sequence). The V end lost 5 bases, the J end lost 4 bases, and 14 bases lay between the germline ends. The CDR3: CSALETLGYGYTF. The CDR3 DNA reads TGCAGTGCTTTAGAGACCCTGGGCTATGGCTACACCTTC.

The chain employs TRBV7-2 and TRBJ2-5; 10 positions match TRBD1. The CDR3 loop spans 17 amino acids. Trimming took 4 bases from V and 6 from J; bases not matched to a gene: 14. CDR1 and CDR2 (germline): SGHTA, FQGNSA. The chain's CDR3 is CASSSKRGTGDVKTQYF. In DNA, the CDR3 is TGTGCCAGCAGCTCCAAGAGAGGGACAGGGGATGTAAAGACCCAGTACTTC.

This clonotype was seen a handful of times. This chain joins TRBV5-6 and TRBJ2-5, with D perhaps matching TRBD2 (5 bases). The germline V and J ends were trimmed by 4 bases and 1 base, with 11 bases remaining between them. Germline CDR1 is SGHDT and CDR2 is YYEEEE. CDR3 length: 14 residues. CDR3 region: CASSGPGSQETQYF. In nucleotides, the CDR3 is TGTGCCAGCAGCGGTCCGGGATCCCAAGAGACCCAGTACTTC.

The chain combines TRBV28 with TRBJ1-2; unclear D gene. CDR1 MDHEN and CDR2 SYDVKM come from the germline V gene. Trimming left V 5 bases short and J 4 bases short, with 8 bases between. This CDR3 contains 12 residues. The CDR3 region is CASSIYSYGYTF. For the CDR3, the DNA is TGTGCCAGCAGTATATACAGCTATGGCTACACCTTC.

The genes are TRBV4-3 and TRBJ1-2; D is undetermined. CDR1 and CDR2 (germline): LGHNA, YSLEER. This CDR3 contains 16 residues. V was pared by 0 bases and J by 10 bases, with 21 bases between. CDR3: CASSQDWRALSPVYTF. The CDR3 DNA follows: TGCGCCAGCAGCCAAGATTGGAGGGCTCTCTCCCCTGTCTACACCTTC.

The chain links TRBV28 to TRBJ1-1; D is unclear. CDR1 is MDHEN, CDR2 SYDVKM, per germline. The CDR3 loop spans 14 amino acids. The V end was cut by 4 bases, the J end by 5 bases, with 14 bases between. The CDR3 region is CASSYVSSETEAFF. The CDR3 bases are TGTGCCAGCAGTTACGTTAGCAGTGAGACTGAAGCTTTCTTT.

This chain connects TRBV12-3 or TRBV12-4 to TRBJ1-1; D remains unclear. V was cut by 3 bases and J by 5 bases, with 7 bases left in between. This CDR3 spans 12 amino acids. In nucleotides, the CDR3 is TGTGCCAGCAGTTTTCTGGGGACTGAAGCTTTCTTT. Translated: CASSFLGTEAFF.

This clonotype was found many times. V usage is TRBV7-2 and J usage is TRBJ2-7; 10 positions agree with TRBD2. The junction had 17 bases not matched to a gene; V was cut back by 2 bases and J by 7 bases. This CDR3 region has 18 residues. Germline CDR1 and CDR2: SGHTA and FQGNSA. CDR3 sequence reads: CASSLLQALGSGGREQYF. The CDR3 DNA reads as TGTGCCAGCAGCTTACTACAGGCCTTGGGTAGCGGGGGGAGGGAGCAGTACTTC.

This clonotype occurred many times. CDR3 DNA sequence: TGTGCCAGCAGTCATACTCGGGGGAAAGGCGTCAATGAGCAGTTCTTC. Translated, it gives CASSHTRGKGVNEQFF. The V gene is TRBV12-3 or TRBV12-4, the J gene TRBJ2-1, with a tentative D call TRBD2 (6 bases). The CDR3 runs to 16 residues. Trimming cost V 5 bases and J 6 bases, with 20 bases left between them.

This clonotype was observed many times. The chain recombines TRBV14 with TRBJ2-5, with a possible D match to TRBD1 (6 bases). V lost 3 bases and J 7 bases, leaving 18 bases between the germline ends. The V gene's germline CDR1 is SGHDN and CDR2 FVKESK. The CDR3 loop spans 15 amino acids. CDR3 region: CASSHIRGSHGTQYF. For the CDR3, the DNA is TGTGCCAGCAGCCACATAAGGGGGAGCCACGGGACCCAGTACTTC.

This clonotype was detected only a few times. This chain connects TRBV14 to TRBJ1-4, with 7 nucleotides matching TRBD1. The germline CDR1 and CDR2 sequences are SGHDN and FVKESK. The CDR3 has 15 amino acids. V lost 4 bases to trimming and J lost 11 bases; unmatched junction nucleotides: 13. CDR3 region: CASSPPAAGGQKLFF. The CDR3 DNA reads TGTGCCAGCAGCCCGCCGGCGGCAGGGGGGCAGAAACTGTTTTTT.

This clonotype was recorded a few times. This chain connects TRBV3-1 to TRBJ1-5; TRBD1 aligns across 8 bases. The germline CDR1 and CDR2 sequences are LGHDT and YNNKEL (reference sequence). Trimming removed 1 base from V and 9 bases from J; junction bases left unmatched: 5. There are 14 residues in the CDR3. CDR3 DNA: TGTGCCAGCAGCCAAGGAGGACAGGGTTGGCCCCAGCATTTT. It encodes CASSQGGQGWPQHF.